These 27 T cell receptor beta chains were sequenced from one sample in a study of cytomegalovirus exposure and HLA in healthy donors. This PCR relied on a set of 60 Vbeta primers and 13 Jbeta primers. TCRdb's copy holds only in-frame clones and misses some; the assay was immunoSEQ multiplex PCR. In the table there are 95,000 to 100,000 clones, over 80% of which are singletons. Sequencing used PBMCs. The receptors derive from a female donor in good health and CMV-seropositive.

CDR3 loop: CASSENRGRGDTEAFF. CDR3 coding DNA: TGTGCCAGCAGTGAAAACAGGGGGCGCGGGGACACTGAAGCTTTCTTT. The J gene is TRBJ1-1, the V gene TRBV2, with 9 bases lining up with TRBD1. CDR1 and CDR2 (germline): SNHLY, FYNNEI. The CDR3 has 16 amino acids. J gave up 3 bases and V 2 bases, and 7 bases lay outside the gene matches. Full variable domain (rest looked up from reference TRBV2 and TRBJ1-1): EPEVTQTPSHQVTQMGQEVILRCVPISNHLYFYWYRQILGQKVEFLVSFYNNEISEKSEIFDDQFSVERPDGSNFTLKIRSTKLEDSAMYFCASSENRGRGDTEAFFGQGTRLTVV.

This chain joins TRBV7-9 and TRBJ1-1; no clear D gene. CDR1 is SEHNR and CDR2 is FQNEAQ in the germline V gene (reference sequence). V lost 6 bases, J lost 1 base, and 12 bases lay in between. CDR3 size: 14 residues. For the CDR3, the DNA is TGTGCCAGCAGGGAGGGATCGGGGAACACTGAAGCTTTCTTT. Its protein is CASREGSGNTEAFF.

The gene calls are TRBV5-1 and TRBJ2-7; D is unresolved. The V end was cut by 3 bases, the J end by 9 bases, with 4 bases between. CDR3 length equals 9 residues. CDR1 and CDR2 from the germline V gene are SGHRS and YFSETQ. The DNA for the CDR3 is TGCGCCAGCAGCTCCTGGCAGTACTTC. Protein: CASSSWQYF.

V gene TRBV2 combines with J gene TRBJ1-6, with 9 bases aligning to TRBD1. This CDR3 is built from 17 residues. Germline assignment: CDR1 SNHLY and CDR2 FYNNEI. The V gene end was trimmed by 6 bases and the J gene end by 6 bases; junction bases not matched to a gene: 12. CDR3 residues: CASSERGTGLVNSPLHF. The CDR3 DNA reads as TGTGCCAGCAGCGAACGCGGGACAGGGCTGGTTAATTCACCCCTCCACTTT.

The chain uses TRBV28 and TRBJ1-4; no definite D call. Germline V gene data show CDR1 as MDHEN and CDR2 as SYDVKM. Trimming took off 8 bases at V and 4 bases at J, with 11 bases between the two ends. The CDR3 loop spans 13 amino acids. The CDR3 region has the DNA TGTGCCAGCCTTTTGCGGGGTAATGAAAAACTGTTTTTT. Translating gives CASLLRGNEKLFF.

The CDR3 loop reads CASSQRGNEQFF. In nucleotides, the CDR3 is TGTGCCAGCAGCCAGCGGGGGAATGAGCAGTTCTTC. The J gene is TRBJ2-1, the V gene TRBV5-4, with 8 bases fitting TRBD2. V trimming: 4 bases; J trimming: 7 bases; junction bases outside the gene matches: 1. This CDR3 has 12 amino acids. CDR1 SGHNT and CDR2 YYREEE come from the germline V gene (reference sequence). The variable domain in full, completed from reference TRBV5-4 and TRBJ2-1, reads ETGVTQSPTHLIKTRGQQVTLRCSSQSGHNTVSWYQQALGQGPQFIFQYYREEENGRGNFPPRFSGLQFPNYSSELNVNALELDDSALYLCASSQRGNEQFFGPGTRLTVL.

The J gene is TRBJ1-1, the V gene TRBV29-1, with TRBD1 matching 11 bases. Germline CDR1 and CDR2: SQVTM and ANQGSEA. V lost 0 bases to trimming and J lost 2 bases; unmatched junction nucleotides: 5. CDR3 length: 16 residues. CDR3: CSVEDRGQGVNTEAFF. Here the CDR3 DNA reads TGCAGCGTTGAAGATAGGGGACAGGGGGTCAACACTGAAGCTTTCTTT. Supplemented by reference TRBV29-1 and TRBJ1-1, the full variable domain reads SAVISQKPSRDICQRGTSLTIQCQVDSQVTMMFWYRQQPGQSLTLIATANQGSEATYESGFVIDKFPISRPNLTFSTLTVSNMSPEDSSIYLCSVEDRGQGVNTEAFFGQGTRLTVV.

This clone appeared once. The chain carries TRBV5-1 and TRBJ1-5; 7 bases are a match to TRBD1. With 2 bases clipped from V and 4 bases from J, the junction kept 3 bases outside the gene matches. Germline values: CDR1 SGHRS, CDR2 YFSETQ. The CDR3 loop spans 14 amino acids. The CDR3 DNA reads TGCGCCAGCAGCTTCGGGACAGATAATCAGCCCCAGCATTTT. Its translation: CASSFGTDNQPQHF.

A few counts support this clone. This chain joins TRBV25-1 and TRBJ2-5, with 10 bases aligning to TRBD1. This CDR3 is built from 16 residues. Germline loops: CDR1 MGHDK, CDR2 SYGVNS. V lost 1 base to trimming and J lost 2 bases; unmatched junction nucleotides: 4. The CDR3 DNA reads TGTGCCAGCAGTGAATGGACAGGGGGTAGACAAGAGACCCAGTACTTC. Translating it yields CASSEWTGGRQETQYF.

Concerning this clone: One end of the junction fails to match germline, which may point to a read error. This chain joins TRBV7-4 and TRBJ2-7, with TRBD2 as a possible D gene (6 bases). The CDR3 totals 16 residues. Germline-derived CDR1 and CDR2 are SGHVT and SQSDAQ. CDR3 nucleotide sequence: TGTGCCAGCAGCTCCGGCCACCGGGACTTCTCCCACGAGCAGTACTTC. It translates to CASSSGHRDFSHEQYF.

This chain uses TRBV10-2 with TRBJ1-6, with 11 bases aligning to TRBD1. There are 16 residues in the CDR3. V lost 6 bases and J lost 11; bases outside the gene matches: 12. The germline CDR1 and CDR2 sequences are WSHSY and SAAADI. CDR3 DNA sequence: TGCGCCAGCAGCTATCCCGGGACAGGGGGATCAGCACCCCTCCACTTT. Protein product: CASSYPGTGGSAPLHF.

The V gene is TRBV2, the J gene TRBJ2-2; 8 nucleotides agree with TRBD1. The germline V gene has CDR1 SNHLY and CDR2 FYNNEI. The CDR3 loop spans 17 amino acids. V lost 6 bases, J lost 1 base, and 10 bases stayed unmatched. CDR3 DNA sequence: TGTGCCAGCAGACTGCACCGGGACAGGTTGAACACCGGGGAGCTGTTTTTT. Its translation: CASRLHRDRLNTGELFF.

The chain recombines TRBV7-9 with TRBJ1-1; the D is unclear. The CDR3 has 13 amino acids. The V and J ends lost 6 bases and 4 bases respectively, with 12 bases between them. Per the germline V gene, CDR1 is SEHNR and CDR2 is FQNEAQ (reference sequence). CDR3 region: CASRSDLSTEAFF. The DNA for the CDR3 is TGTGCCAGCAGGTCAGACTTATCCACTGAAGCTTTCTTT.

The gene calls are TRBV5-4 and TRBJ1-2, with D tentatively TRBD1 (6 bases). Deletions cut 1 base from V and 8 bases from J, with 18 bases between. Per the germline V gene, CDR1 is SGHNT and CDR2 is YYREEE (reference sequence). CDR3 size: 15 residues. CDR3 DNA sequence: TGTGCCAGCAGCTTGAAGGCCAGGGGTCGAGGGGGCTACACCTTC. This translates into CASSLKARGRGGYTF.

The chain carries TRBV28 and TRBJ2-7; D is undetermined. The length of the CDR3 is 12 residues. V shed 3 bases and J shed 4 bases, with 7 bases lying between them. Germline-derived CDR1 and CDR2 are MDHEN and SYDVKM. CDR3 sequence reads: CASSFPAYEQYF. Here the CDR3 DNA reads TGTGCCAGCAGTTTCCCCGCGTACGAGCAGTACTTC. Full variable domain (outside the CDR3, taken from reference TRBV28 and TRBJ2-7): DVKVTQSSRYLVKRTGEKVFLECVQDMDHENMFWYRQDPGLGLRLIYFSYDVKMKEKGDIPEGYSVSREKKERFSLILESASTNQTSMYLCASSFPAYEQYFGPGTRLTVT.

V and J are TRBV5-6 and TRBJ2-2, with 7 bases aligning to TRBD1. Germline V gene lookup returns CDR1 SGHDT and CDR2 YYEEEE. This CDR3 has 16 amino acids. Losses at the gene ends were 1 base for V and 0 bases for J; bases not matched to a gene: 3. CDR3 residues: CASSLIGTANTGELFF. In DNA form, the CDR3 reads TGTGCCAGCAGCTTGATTGGGACAGCGAACACCGGGGAGCTGTTTTTT.

The rearrangement uses TRBV29-1 and TRBJ2-5; perhaps TRBD1 as D (6 bases). V was cut by 5 bases and J by 5 bases, with 27 bases left in between. Germline V gene sequence: CDR1 SQVTM, CDR2 ANQGSEA. CDR3 length: 17 residues. The CDR3 DNA is TGCAGCGTTATAGGGACGACCATGGGACACCTGGGGGAGACCCAGTACTTC. The encoded protein is CSVIGTTMGHLGETQYF.

V is TRBV7-9 and J is TRBJ1-2; D perhaps matches TRBD1 (5 bases). The CDR3 length is 16 residues. Deletions cut 3 bases from V and 0 bases from J, with 14 bases between. Germline lookup yields CDR1 SEHNR and CDR2 FQNEAQ (reference sequence). In DNA, the CDR3 is TGTGCCAGCAGCTTGGGTCAGGGCTATACTAACTATGGCTACACCTTC. Protein product: CASSLGQGYTNYGYTF.

V is TRBV10-3 and J is TRBJ2-7; 7 bases match TRBD1. V lost 10 bases and J lost 2; bases outside the gene matches: 8. The CDR3 sequence is 13 residues long. Germline V gives CDR1 ENHRY, CDR2 SYGVKD. The CDR3 is CASIPGQTYEQYF. The CDR3 DNA follows: TGTGCCAGCATACCGGGACAGACCTACGAGCAGTACTTC.

The V and J genes are TRBV10-1 and TRBJ1-2; no firm D call. This CDR3 comprises 12 residues. V lost 3 bases to trimming and J lost 6 bases, with 8 bases between them. Germline CDR1 is WNHNN and CDR2 is SYGVQD (reference sequence). CDR3 protein: CASSELTNGYTF. In nucleotides, the CDR3 is TGCGCCAGCAGTGAATTGACAAATGGCTACACCTTC.

The chain recombines TRBV6-5 with TRBJ2-3; 7 bases agree with TRBD2. Germline V gives CDR1 MNHEY, CDR2 SVGAGI. The J segment lost 1 base and the V segment lost 7 bases, leaving 8 bases of the junction unmatched. The length of the CDR3 is 15 residues. CDR3 sequence (DNA): TGTGCCAGCACCAACGGGGGGTTTGGCACAGATACGCAGTATTTT. Encoded protein: CASTNGGFGTDTQYF.

The chain couples TRBV4-1 to TRBJ2-7, with D perhaps TRBD1 (7 bases). The germline V gene encodes CDR1 MGHRA and CDR2 YSYEKL. V shed 4 bases and J shed 7 bases, with 17 bases lying between them. CDR3 length: 14 residues. The CDR3 DNA follows: TGCGCCAGCAGCCCGCTGCAGACAGGGAGGGAGCAGTACTTC. Translating it yields CASSPLQTGREQYF.

This clone was seen a handful of times. The chain recombines TRBV5-6 with TRBJ2-5; 11 bases agree with TRBD2. The ends lost 4 bases at V and 2 bases at J; junction bases unmatched: 1. The CDR3 consists of 14 residues. Germline lookup yields CDR1 SGHDT and CDR2 YYEEEE. In DNA, the CDR3 is TGTGCCAGCAGCCGGACTAGCGGGCAAGAGACCCAGTACTTC. Residues: CASSRTSGQETQYF.

The rearrangement uses TRBV27 and TRBJ1-6; 8 bases agree with TRBD1. CDR1 is MNHEY, CDR2 SMNVEV, per germline (reference sequence). Trimming cost V 1 base and J 10 bases; bases outside gene matches: 12. The CDR3 loop spans 17 amino acids. Written as DNA, the CDR3 is TGTGCCAGCAGTTTATTATCTGGGTACAGGGGGGACTCACCCCTCCACTTT. Residues: CASSLLSGYRGDSPLHF.

This chain connects TRBV5-1 to TRBJ2-5; 10 bases align to TRBD2. The CDR3 is 16 amino acids. Germline CDR1 and CDR2: SGHRS and YFSETQ. The V and J ends lost 4 bases and 5 bases, in that order; junction bases with no gene match: 11. The CDR3 DNA sequence: TGCGCCAGCAGCCCCCTTCAAGCGGGAGGGCGGGAGACCCAGTACTTC. Protein sequence: CASSPLQAGGRETQYF.

The rearrangement joins TRBV5-1 to TRBJ2-2; 8 bases map to TRBD1. Per germline, CDR1 SGHRS and CDR2 YFSETQ. The ends lost 2 bases at V and 5 bases at J; junction bases unmatched: 5. The CDR3 spans 15 residues. In DNA form, the CDR3 reads TGCGCCAGCAGCTTAAGGACAGGGAGGACCGGGGAGCTGTTTTTT. This gives the protein CASSLRTGRTGELFF.

This chain links TRBV6-5 with TRBJ2-7, with TRBD2 matching over 9 bases. With 2 bases clipped from V and 2 bases from J, the junction kept 4 bases outside the gene matches. Germline assignment: CDR1 MNHEY and CDR2 SVGAGI. There are 15 residues in the CDR3. The CDR3 sequence: CASSYGGGGAYEQYF. Here the CDR3 DNA reads TGTGCCAGCAGTTACGGGGGCGGGGGGGCCTACGAGCAGTACTTC.